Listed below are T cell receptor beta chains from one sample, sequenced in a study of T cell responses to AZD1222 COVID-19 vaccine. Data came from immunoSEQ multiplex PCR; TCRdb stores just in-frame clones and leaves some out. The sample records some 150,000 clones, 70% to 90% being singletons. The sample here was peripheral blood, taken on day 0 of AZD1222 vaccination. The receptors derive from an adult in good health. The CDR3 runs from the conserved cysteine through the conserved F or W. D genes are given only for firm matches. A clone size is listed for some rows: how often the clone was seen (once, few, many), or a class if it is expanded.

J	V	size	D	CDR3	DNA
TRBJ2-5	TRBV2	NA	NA	CASQLDRGLETQYF	TGTGCCAGCCAATTGGACCGGGGGCTCGAGACCCAGTACTTC
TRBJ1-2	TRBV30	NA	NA	CAWTSQLGSGYTF	TGTGCCTGGACCTCCCAGCTGGGGAGTGGCTACACCTTC
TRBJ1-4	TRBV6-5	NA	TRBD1	CASTLRDRAKKLFF	TGTGCCAGCACCTTACGGGACAGGGCTAAAAAACTGTTTTTT
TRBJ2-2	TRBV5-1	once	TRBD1	CASSIQGAGTGELFF	TGCGCCAGCAGTATACAGGGGGCAGGCACCGGGGAGCTGTTTTTT
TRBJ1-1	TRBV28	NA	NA	CASRKRRMNTEAFF	TGTGCCAGCAGGAAAAGGAGGATGAACACTGAAGCTTTCTTT
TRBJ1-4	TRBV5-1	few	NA	CASSGGQMGEKLFF	TGCGCCAGCAGCGGGGGACAAATGGGTGAAAAACTGTTTTTT
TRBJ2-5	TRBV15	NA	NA	CATSSGGTNRVTQYF	TGTGCCACCAGCAGCGGAGGGACCAACCGGGTGACCCAGTACTTC
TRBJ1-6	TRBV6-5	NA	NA	CATQGRGSSPLHF	TGTGCCACCCAGGGGAGGGGATCTTCACCCCTCCACTTT
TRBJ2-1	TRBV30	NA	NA	CAWRDVGGPYNEQFF	TGTGCCTGGAGGGACGTCGGAGGTCCCTACAATGAGCAGTTCTTC
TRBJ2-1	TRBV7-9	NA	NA	CASSFQGPEGEQFF	TGTGCCAGCAGCTTCCAGGGCCCTGAGGGTGAGCAGTTCTTC
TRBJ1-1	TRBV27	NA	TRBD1	CASSPPGQMNTEAFF	TGTGCCAGCAGTCCCCCGGGACAGATGAACACTGAAGCTTTCTTT
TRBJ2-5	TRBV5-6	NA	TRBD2	CATSASGRGETQYF	TGTGCCACCTCGGCCAGCGGGAGGGGGGAGACCCAGTACTTC
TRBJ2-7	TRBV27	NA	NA	CASSLTFRHEQYF	TGTGCCAGCAGTTTAACTTTTAGGCACGAGCAGTACTTC
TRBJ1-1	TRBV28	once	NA	CASSRRAPEAFF	TGTGCCAGCAGTCGGAGGGCCCCTGAAGCTTTCTTT
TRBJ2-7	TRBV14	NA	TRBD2	CASSLLAGGSGDKYF	TGTGCCAGCAGCTTACTAGCGGGAGGGTCGGGGGATAAGTACTTC
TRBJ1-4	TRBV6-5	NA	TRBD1	CASSPGQGREKLFF	TGTGCCAGCAGTCCCGGACAGGGAAGGGAAAAACTGTTTTTT
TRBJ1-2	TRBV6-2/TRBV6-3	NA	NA	CASSQGYGYTF	TGTGCCAGCAGCCAGGGCTATGGCTACACCTTC
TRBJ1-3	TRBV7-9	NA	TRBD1	CASSLLTGAGNTIYF	TGTGCCAGCAGCTTATTGACAGGGGCTGGAAACACCATATATTTT
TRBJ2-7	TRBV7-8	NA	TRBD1	CASQSGTGSGEQYF	TGTGCCAGTCAGAGTGGGACAGGGAGCGGCGAGCAGTACTTC
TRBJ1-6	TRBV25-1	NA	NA	CASSGAGNSPLHF	TGTGCCAGCAGTGGTGCTGGTAATTCACCCCTCCACTTT
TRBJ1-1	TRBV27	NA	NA	CATAGGGLNTEAFF	TGTGCCACTGCGGGAGGGGGACTGAACACTGAAGCTTTCTTT
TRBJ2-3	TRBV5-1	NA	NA	CASSLGGGTDTQYF	TGCGCCAGCAGCTTGGGGGGAGGCACAGATACGCAGTATTTT
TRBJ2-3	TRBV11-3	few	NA	CASRSGGPVKLTDTQYF	TGTGCCAGCAGGTCCGGAGGGCCTGTGAAACTGACAGATACGCAGTATTTT
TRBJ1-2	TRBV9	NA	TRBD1	CASSVDGTGAYGYTF	TGTGCCAGCAGCGTAGATGGGACAGGAGCATATGGCTACACCTTC
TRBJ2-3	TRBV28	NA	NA	CASRLGTDTQYF	TGTGCCAGCAGACTTGGCACAGACACGCAGTATTTT
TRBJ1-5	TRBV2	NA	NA	CASRKLDQPQHF	TGTGCCAGCAGGAAATTGGATCAGCCCCAGCATTTT
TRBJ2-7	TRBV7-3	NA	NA	CASSLRGHASSYEQYF	TGTGCCAGCAGCTTACGGGGACATGCGAGCTCCTACGAGCAGTACTTC
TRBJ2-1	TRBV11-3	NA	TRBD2	CASSPWREANEQFF	TGTGCCAGCAGCCCATGGCGGGAGGCTAATGAGCAGTTCTTC
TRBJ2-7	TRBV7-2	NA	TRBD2	CASSLGGSVNEQYF	TGTGCCAGCAGCTTAGGCGGGAGTGTAAACGAGCAGTACTTC
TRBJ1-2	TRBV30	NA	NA	CAWSVLFGEGNKSGYTF	TGTGCCTGGAGTGTACTGTTCGGAGAGGGTAATAAGAGTGGCTACACCTTC
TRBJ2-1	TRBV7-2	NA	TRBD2	CAGTSGRWPYNEQFF	TGTGCCGGGACTAGCGGGAGGTGGCCCTACAATGAGCAGTTCTTC
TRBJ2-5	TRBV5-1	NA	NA	CASSMQGGRETQYF	TGCGCCAGCAGCATGCAGGGCGGTCGGGAGACCCAGTACTTC
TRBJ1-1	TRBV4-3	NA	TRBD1	CASSQVGAGGAGGAEAFF	TGCGCCAGCAGCCAAGTGGGGGCAGGGGGCGCGGGTGGCGCTGAAGCTTTCTTT
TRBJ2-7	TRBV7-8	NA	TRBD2	CASSLSGSYEQYF	TGTGCCAGCAGCCTTAGCGGGAGCTACGAGCAGTACTTC
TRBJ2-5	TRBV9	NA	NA	CASSASQETQYF	TGTGCCAGCAGCGCAAGTCAAGAGACCCAGTACTTC
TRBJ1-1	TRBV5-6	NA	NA	CASSLYVWGGPWGTEAFF	TGTGCCAGCAGCTTGTATGTCTGGGGGGGCCCCTGGGGCACTGAAGCTTTCTTT
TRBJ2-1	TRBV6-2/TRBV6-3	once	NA	CASSRKRTFNEQFF	TGTGCCAGCAGCCGTAAGCGGACCTTCAATGAGCAGTTCTTC
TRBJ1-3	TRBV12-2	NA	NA	CASRLVGPGIPGNTIYF	NA
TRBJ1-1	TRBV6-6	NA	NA	CASRNREVNTEAFF	TGTGCCAGCCGTAACAGGGAGGTGAACACTGAAGCTTTCTTT
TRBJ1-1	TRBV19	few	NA	CASSIWGGSQGPNTEAFF	TGTGCCAGTAGTATATGGGGGGGCAGCCAGGGACCGAACACTGAAGCTTTCTTT
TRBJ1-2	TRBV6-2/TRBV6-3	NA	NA	CASSYSPGEPNYGYTF	TGTGCCAGCAGTTACTCCCCGGGGGAGCCTAACTATGGCTACACCTTC
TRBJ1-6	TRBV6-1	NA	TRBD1	CASSEATGASYSPLHF	TGTGCCAGCAGTGAAGCGACAGGGGCCTCGTATTCACCCCTCCACTTT